Detailed here is one T cell receptor beta chain. V lost 5 bases to trimming and J lost 5 bases; unmatched junction nucleotides: 5. This CDR3 spans 16 amino acids. Germline V gives CDR1 SGHNT, CDR2 YENEEA. The sample originates from a study of cytomegalovirus exposure and HLA in healthy donors. The PCR ran on 60 Vbeta and 13 Jbeta primers. Clones were read by immunoSEQ multiplex PCR, and TCRdb kept only the in-frame ones, dropping some. The sample yields 75,000 to 95,000 clones, about three fifths seen once. Sample: PBMCs. This TCR derives from a man aged 25-40 years in good health and CMV-seronegative. This chain connects TRBV11-3 to TRBJ2-3, with TRBD2 matching over 15 bases. The CDR3: CASSPGLAGGGDTQYF. CDR3 in DNA: TGTGCCAGCAGCCCCGGACTAGCGGGAGGGGGAGATACGCAGTATTTT.